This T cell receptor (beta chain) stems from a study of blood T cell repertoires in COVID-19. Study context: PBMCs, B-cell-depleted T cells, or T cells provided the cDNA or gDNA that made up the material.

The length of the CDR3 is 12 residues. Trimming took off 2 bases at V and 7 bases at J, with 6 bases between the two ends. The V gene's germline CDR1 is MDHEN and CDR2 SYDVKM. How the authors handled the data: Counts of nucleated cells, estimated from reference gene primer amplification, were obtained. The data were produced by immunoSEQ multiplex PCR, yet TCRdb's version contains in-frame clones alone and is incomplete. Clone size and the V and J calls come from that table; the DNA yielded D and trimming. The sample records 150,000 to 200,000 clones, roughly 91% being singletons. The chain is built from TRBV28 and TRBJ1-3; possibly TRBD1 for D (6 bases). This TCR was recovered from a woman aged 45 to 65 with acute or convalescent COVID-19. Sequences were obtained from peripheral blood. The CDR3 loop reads CASSLRGNTIYF. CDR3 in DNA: TGTGCCAGCAGTTTAAGGGGGAACACCATATATTTT.